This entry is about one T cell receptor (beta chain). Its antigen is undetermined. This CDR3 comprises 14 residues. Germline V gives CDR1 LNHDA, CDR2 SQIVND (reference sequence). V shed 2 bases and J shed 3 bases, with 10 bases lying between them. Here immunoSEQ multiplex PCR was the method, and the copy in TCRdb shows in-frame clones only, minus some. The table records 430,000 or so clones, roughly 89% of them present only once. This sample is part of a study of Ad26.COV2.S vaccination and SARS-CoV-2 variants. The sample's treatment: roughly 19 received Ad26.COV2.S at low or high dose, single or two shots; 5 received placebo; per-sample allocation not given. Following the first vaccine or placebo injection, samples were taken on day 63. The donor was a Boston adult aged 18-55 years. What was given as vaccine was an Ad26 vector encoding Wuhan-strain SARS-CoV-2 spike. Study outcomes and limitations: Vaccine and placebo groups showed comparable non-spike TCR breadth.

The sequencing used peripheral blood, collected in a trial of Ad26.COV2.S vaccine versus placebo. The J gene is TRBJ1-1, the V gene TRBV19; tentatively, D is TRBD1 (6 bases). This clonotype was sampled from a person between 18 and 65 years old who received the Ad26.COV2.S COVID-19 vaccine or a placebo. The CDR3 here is CASSIRGRHTEAFF. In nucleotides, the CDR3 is TGTGCCAGTAGTATACGGGGGCGACACACTGAAGCTTTCTTT.